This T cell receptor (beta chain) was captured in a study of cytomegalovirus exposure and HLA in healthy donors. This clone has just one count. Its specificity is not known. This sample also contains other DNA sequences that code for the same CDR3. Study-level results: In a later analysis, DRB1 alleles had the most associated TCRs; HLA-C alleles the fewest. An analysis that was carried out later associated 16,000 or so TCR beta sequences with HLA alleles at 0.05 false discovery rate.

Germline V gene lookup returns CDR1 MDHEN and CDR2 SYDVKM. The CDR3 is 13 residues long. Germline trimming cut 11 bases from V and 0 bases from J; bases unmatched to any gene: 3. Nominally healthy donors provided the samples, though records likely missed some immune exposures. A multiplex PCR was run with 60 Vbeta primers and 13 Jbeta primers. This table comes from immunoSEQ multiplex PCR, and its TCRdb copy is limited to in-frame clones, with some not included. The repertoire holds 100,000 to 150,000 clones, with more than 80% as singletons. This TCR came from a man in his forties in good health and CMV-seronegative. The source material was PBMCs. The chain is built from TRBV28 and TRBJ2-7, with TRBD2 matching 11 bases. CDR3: CASTSGSSYEQYF. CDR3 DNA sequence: TGTGCCTCCACTAGCGGGAGCTCCTACGAGCAGTACTTC.